This T cell receptor beta chain was obtained from a study of beta chain features in type 1 diabetes. Findings and limits, study-wide: Equally in patients and controls, PCR might preferentially amplify shorter templates. Over-representation of high TCR-expressing cells was a possible consequence of cDNA sequencing.

As to this clone: Its target is not known.

Researchers reported sorting CD4+ naive, central memory, regulatory and stem cell-like memory cells via CD45RO/CCR7/CD25/CD127/CD95/CD27. Purity exceeding 98% was reached by all sorted populations. V dropped 2 bases and J dropped 1 base, with 9 bases sitting between them. The CDR3 is made up of 15 amino acids. Germline V gives CDR1 SGHDN, CDR2 FVKESK. Sequenced material consisted of expressed TCRB transcripts (all of the isolated RNA was reverse transcribed). Here immunoSEQ multiplex PCR was the method, and the copy in TCRdb shows in-frame clones only, minus some. The sample lists about 16,000 clones, around 59% occurring once.

Sequencing used stem cell memory CD4+ T cells from blood. This chain links TRBV14 with TRBJ2-1; TRBD2 might be the D (6 bases). This clonotype was obtained from a woman younger than 35 in good health. The CDR3 protein is CASSQTAGSYNEQFF. The CDR3 region has the DNA TGTGCCAGCAGCCAAACGGCGGGATCCTACAATGAGCAGTTCTTC.